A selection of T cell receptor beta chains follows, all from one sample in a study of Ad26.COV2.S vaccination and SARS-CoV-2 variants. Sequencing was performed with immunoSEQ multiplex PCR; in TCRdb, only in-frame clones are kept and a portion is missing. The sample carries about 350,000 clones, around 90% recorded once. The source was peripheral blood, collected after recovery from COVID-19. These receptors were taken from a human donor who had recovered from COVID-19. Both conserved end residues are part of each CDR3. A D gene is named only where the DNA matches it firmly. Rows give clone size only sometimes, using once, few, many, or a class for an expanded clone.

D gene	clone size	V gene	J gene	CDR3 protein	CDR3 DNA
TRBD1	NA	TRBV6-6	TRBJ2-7	CASSQRDRASYEQYF	TGTGCCAGCAGCCAAAGGGACAGGGCCTCCTACGAGCAGTACTTC
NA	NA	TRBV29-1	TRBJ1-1	CSVEGQGPTPAFF	TGCAGCGTTGAGGGTCAGGGCCCTACCCCAGCTTTCTTT
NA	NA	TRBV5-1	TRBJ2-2	CASSSLRNTGELFF	TGCGCCAGCAGCTCGCTGAGGAACACCGGGGAGCTGTTTTTT
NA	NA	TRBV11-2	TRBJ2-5	CASSLETGVQETQYF	TGTGCCAGCAGCTTAGAGACGGGGGTCCAAGAGACCCAGTACTTC
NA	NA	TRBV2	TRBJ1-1	CASSRSYGTEAFF	TGTGCCAGCAGTCGAAGTTATGGCACTGAAGCTTTCTTT
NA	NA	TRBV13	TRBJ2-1	CASSLTGQQFF	TGTGCCAGCAGCCTCACAGGGCAACAGTTCTTC
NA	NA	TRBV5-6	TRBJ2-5	CASSFTGGLIQETQYF	TGTGCCAGCAGCTTTACGGGGGGCCTTATCCAAGAGACCCAGTACTTC
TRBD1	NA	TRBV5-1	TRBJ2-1	CASSWTGDNEQFF	TGCGCCAGCAGCTGGACAGGGGACAATGAGCAGTTCTTC
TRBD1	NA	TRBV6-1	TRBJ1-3	CASSETGTGGNTIYF	TGTGCCAGCAGTGAGACCGGGACAGGAGGAAACACCATATATTTT
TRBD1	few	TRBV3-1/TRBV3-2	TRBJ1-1	CASSQDGQVEAFF	TGTGCCAGCAGCCAAGATGGACAGGTTGAAGCTTTCTTT
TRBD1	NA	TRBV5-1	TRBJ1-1	CASSLEQGARTEAFF	TGCGCCAGCAGCTTGGAACAGGGGGCTAGGACTGAAGCTTTCTTT
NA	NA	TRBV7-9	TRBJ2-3	CASSASRTDTQYF	TGTGCCAGCAGCGCCAGCCGCACAGATACGCAGTATTTT
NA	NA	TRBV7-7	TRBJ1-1	CASSHRENTEAFF	TGTGCTAGCAGCCACCGGGAGAACACTGAAGCTTTCTTT
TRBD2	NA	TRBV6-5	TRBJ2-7	CASSYTSGPPSYEQYF	TGTGCCAGCAGTTACACTAGCGGGCCCCCCTCCTACGAGCAGTACTTC
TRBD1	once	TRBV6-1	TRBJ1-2	CASSEAIYRGWGYTF	TGTGCCAGCAGTGAAGCTATCTACAGGGGATGGGGCTACACCTTC
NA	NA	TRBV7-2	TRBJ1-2	CASSLVHRAGGYTF	TGTGCCAGCAGCTTAGTCCACAGGGCTGGCGGCTACACCTTC
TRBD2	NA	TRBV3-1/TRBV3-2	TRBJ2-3	CASSQGPAGTTDTQYF	TGTGCCAGCAGCCAAGGCCCAGCGGGGACCACAGATACGCAGTATTTT
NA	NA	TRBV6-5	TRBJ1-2	CASSLTVYYGYTF	TGTGCCAGCAGCTTAACAGTATACTATGGCTACACCTTC
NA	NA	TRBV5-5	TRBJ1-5	CASSLLERADSNQPQHF	TGTGCCAGCAGCTTGCTAGAACGTGCAGATAGCAATCAGCCCCAGCATTTT
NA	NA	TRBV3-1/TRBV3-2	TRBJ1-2	CASSQRLAQSSINYGYTF	TGTGCCAGCAGCCAAAGGTTGGCACAGAGCTCCATTAACTATGGCTACACCTTC
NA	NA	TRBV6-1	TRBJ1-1	CASSELWVLEAFF	TGTGCCAGCAGTGAATTGTGGGTTCTTGAAGCTTTCTTT
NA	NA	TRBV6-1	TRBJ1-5	CASSEKRAPSNQPQHF	TGTGCCAGCAGTGAAAAGCGGGCCCCTAGCAATCAGCCCCAGCATTTT
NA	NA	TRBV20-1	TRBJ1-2	CSASYLEDGYTF	TGCAGTGCTAGTTATTTGGAGGATGGCTACACCTTC
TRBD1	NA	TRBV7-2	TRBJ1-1	CASSLEGQGLTEAFF	TGTGCCAGCAGCTTAGAGGGACAGGGATTAACTGAAGCTTTCTTT
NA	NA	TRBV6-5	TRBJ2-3	CATQLMGASTDTQYF	TGTGCCACCCAGTTGATGGGGGCAAGCACAGATACGCAGTATTTT
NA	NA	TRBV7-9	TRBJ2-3	CASSLYSTDTQYF	TGTGCCAGCAGCTTATACAGCACAGATACGCAGTATTTT
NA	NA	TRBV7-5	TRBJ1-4	CARSITIGDEKLFF	TGTGCCAGAAGCATTACCATAGGGGATGAAAAACTGTTTTTT
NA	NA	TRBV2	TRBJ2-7	CASSSPVWDGVGYEQYF	TGTGCCAGCAGCTCGCCCGTTTGGGACGGAGTAGGGTACGAGCAGTACTTC
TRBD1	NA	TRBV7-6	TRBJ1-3	CASSLRQGSSGNTIYF	TGTGCCAGCAGCCTTCGACAGGGAAGCTCTGGAAACACCATATATTTT